These 29 T cell receptor beta chains were all obtained from the same sample, sequenced in a study of blood T cell repertoires in COVID-19. Produced via immunoSEQ multiplex PCR; TCRdb's table is partial and in-frame only. The table includes 100,000 to 150,000 clones, around nine tenths detected once. Sequenced material: peripheral blood. The receptors originated from a woman between 70 and 85 years old with COVID-19, enrolled during active disease.

The chain employs TRBV5-1 and TRBJ1-1; perhaps TRBD1 as D (6 bases). CDR1 and CDR2 from the germline V gene are SGHRS and YFSETQ. The CDR3 covers 14 residues. V was trimmed by 5 bases and J by 4 bases, leaving 15 bases between them. The CDR3 nucleotides read TGCGCCAGCAGTCCACCACGAGGGGGCACTGAAGCTTTCTTT. The encoded protein is CASSPPRGGTEAFF. Full variable domain (outside the CDR3, taken from reference TRBV5-1 and TRBJ1-1): KAGVTQTPRYLIKTRGQQVTLSCSPISGHRSVSWYQQTPGQGLQFLFEYFSETQRNKGNFPGRFSGRQFSNSRSEMNVSTLELGDSALYLCASSPPRGGTEAFFGQGTRLTVV.

J is TRBJ1-4 and V is TRBV28, with TRBD1 matching over 7 bases. With 4 bases clipped from V and 3 bases from J, the junction kept 5 bases outside the gene matches. Germline assignment: CDR1 MDHEN and CDR2 SYDVKM. The CDR3 length is 15 residues. This chain's CDR3 is CASSSQGEANEKLFF. The CDR3, as DNA: TGTGCCAGCAGTTCGCAGGGGGAAGCTAATGAAAAACTGTTTTTT.

The V and J genes are TRBV2 and TRBJ2-7; 10 positions agree with TRBD1. CDR1 and CDR2 from the germline V gene are SNHLY and FYNNEI. CDR3 length: 14 residues. The V and J ends lost 10 bases and 4 bases, in that order; junction bases with no gene match: 10. CDR3 in amino acids: CATSRGTGEYEQYF. The DNA for the CDR3 is TGTGCCACCTCCCGGGGGACAGGGGAGTACGAGCAGTACTTC.

This chain connects TRBV3-1 (or the pseudogene TRBV3-2) to TRBJ1-5; TRBD1 matches 7 bases. CDR3 length: 14 amino acids. Losses at the gene ends were 4 bases for V and 7 bases for J; bases not matched to a gene: 7. In germline, CDR1 is LGHDT, CDR2 YNNKEL (reference sequence). In DNA form, the CDR3 reads TGTGCCAGCAGCCTCGGGACAGTGGAACAGCCCCAGCATTTT. The encoded protein is CASSLGTVEQPQHF.

This chain links TRBV5-4 with TRBJ1-5; D perhaps matches TRBD1 (5 bases). The V gene lost 4 bases and the J gene lost 2 bases, with 10 bases spanning the gap. From germline, CDR1 is SGHNT and CDR2 YYREEE (reference sequence). The CDR3 contains 14 residues. Written as DNA, the CDR3 is TGTGCCAGCAGCGAAGGGGTGGGCAATCAGCCCCAGCATTTT. This codes for CASSEGVGNQPQHF.

The V gene is TRBV10-2, the J gene TRBJ2-3, with 8 bases aligning to TRBD2. This CDR3 is built from 16 residues. Losses at the gene ends were 6 bases for V and 6 bases for J; bases not matched to a gene: 14. Germline V CDR1 and CDR2: WSHSY, SAAADI. This CDR3 is CASRRGASGGMDTQYF. DNA for the CDR3: TGCGCCAGCAGGAGAGGAGCCAGCGGGGGTATGGATACGCAGTATTTT.

This chain links TRBV18 with TRBJ1-6, with 7 bases that match TRBD1. There are 14 residues in the CDR3. The J segment lost 10 bases and the V segment lost 3 bases, leaving 6 bases of the junction unmatched. Germline values: CDR1 KGHSH, CDR2 LQKENI. The CDR3 spells CASSPTGTGSPLHF. The CDR3 DNA sequence: TGTGCCAGCTCACCGACAGGGACGGGGTCACCCCTCCACTTT.

This chain's CDR3 is CASRTGGSGEKLFF. CDR3 DNA sequence: TGCGCCAGCCGTACCGGGGGTAGTGGAGAAAAACTGTTTTTT. V and J are TRBV5-1 and TRBJ1-4, with D perhaps matching TRBD1 (5 bases). Looked up from germline, CDR1 is SGHRS and CDR2 is YFSETQ. This CDR3 region has 14 residues. V gave up 7 bases and J gave up 8 bases, with 18 bases separating them.

The V call is TRBV7-2, the J call TRBJ2-7, with a weak D call TRBD1 (5 bases). The CDR3 consists of 14 residues. The V gene's germline CDR1 is SGHTA and CDR2 FQGNSA. Trimming took 7 bases from V and 2 from J, leaving 15 bases between them. The CDR3 sequence: CASTQGGRTYEQYF. CDR3 nucleotides: TGTGCCAGCACCCAGGGTGGCAGAACCTACGAGCAGTACTTC.

V is TRBV10-3 and J is TRBJ2-5; tentative D call: TRBD2 (5 bases). Germline loops: CDR1 ENHRY, CDR2 SYGVKD. The CDR3 is 13 amino acids. V lost 3 bases, J lost 5 bases, and 10 bases lay in between. CDR3 region: CAISDPGGETQYF. The CDR3 DNA is TGTGCCATCAGTGATCCGGGCGGGGAGACCCAGTACTTC.

V is TRBV10-3 and J is TRBJ2-3; 14 bases are a match to TRBD2. V gave up 0 bases and J gave up 4 bases; unmatched junction bases: 6. The CDR3 loop spans 18 amino acids. The germline CDR1 and CDR2 sequences are ENHRY and SYGVKD. CDR3 in DNA: TGTGCCATCAGTGAGTCCGGGGGACTAGCGGGGGAGGCAGATACGCAGTATTTT. Protein product: CAISESGGLAGEADTQYF.

The V and J genes are TRBV30 and TRBJ2-3; D is unresolved. The CDR3 spans 15 residues. The V end lost 0 bases, the J end lost 0 bases, and 10 bases lay between the germline ends. Germline CDR1 reads GTSNPN; CDR2 reads SVGIG (reference sequence). CDR3 region: CAWSVRSASTDTQYF. For the CDR3, the DNA is TGTGCCTGGAGTGTCCGGTCCGCTAGCACAGATACGCAGTATTTT.

J is TRBJ1-5 and V is TRBV28; 12 bases match TRBD1. Unmatched junction bases numbered 8, after V lost 6 bases and J lost 5 bases. CDR1 is MDHEN, CDR2 SYDVKM, per germline. CDR3 length equals 16 residues. The DNA for the CDR3 is TGTGCCAGCAGCACCCCCGGGACAGGGGGCCATCAGCCCCAGCATTTT. Protein: CASSTPGTGGHQPQHF.

The gene calls are TRBV7-9 and TRBJ2-1; TRBD2 might be the D (7 bases). Germline V gene data show CDR1 as SEHNR and CDR2 as FQNEAQ (reference sequence). Trimming shortened V by 6 bases and J by 3 bases, and 18 bases separated the two germline ends. The CDR3 covers 16 residues. The chain's CDR3 is CASSHTAGAFYNEQFF. The CDR3 DNA follows: TGTGCCAGCAGTCACACGGCGGGGGCCTTCTACAATGAGCAGTTCTTC.

The rearrangement uses TRBV4-2 and TRBJ2-6; 8 bases map to TRBD1. CDR1 is LGHNA and CDR2 is YNFKEQ in the germline V gene. CDR3 length: 18 amino acids. J lost 0 bases, V lost 3 bases, and 7 bases had no gene match. The CDR3 DNA follows: TGTGCCAGCAGCCACTCAGGGGGCGCGGGCTCTGGGGCCAACGTCCTGACTTTC. Protein product: CASSHSGGAGSGANVLTF.

The rearrangement uses TRBV10-1 and TRBJ2-1, with 10 bases identical to TRBD2. The V gene end was trimmed by 0 bases and the J gene end by 3 bases; junction bases not matched to a gene: 5. Germline lookup yields CDR1 WNHNN and CDR2 SYGVQD (reference sequence). This CDR3 region has 17 residues. The CDR3: CASSESIAGGLYNEQFF. CDR3 DNA: TGCGCCAGCAGTGAGTCGATAGCGGGGGGCCTCTACAATGAGCAGTTCTTC.

V gene TRBV28 combines with J gene TRBJ1-2, with D tentatively TRBD1 (6 bases). Trimming removed 6 bases at V and 9 bases at J, with 20 bases between. Germline lookup yields CDR1 MDHEN and CDR2 SYDVKM. The CDR3 is made up of 14 amino acids. CDR3 sequence (DNA): TGTGCCAGCAGCCCCGGGGGGGGGCCCGGTAGCTACACCTTC. It translates to CASSPGGGPGSYTF.

The chain recombines TRBV11-3 with TRBJ2-1, with 13 bases lining up with TRBD2. The germline V gene has CDR1 SGHNT and CDR2 YENEEA. The CDR3 consists of 13 residues. Trimming took 6 bases from V and 7 from J; bases not matched to a gene: 0. The chain's CDR3 is CASRGLAGNEQFF. The CDR3 DNA follows: TGTGCCAGCAGGGGACTAGCGGGAAATGAGCAGTTCTTC. Full variable domain (missing parts from reference TRBV11-3 and TRBJ2-1): EAGVVQSPRYKIIEKKQPVAFWCNPISGHNTLYWYLQNLGQGPELLIRYENEEAVDDSQLPKDRFSAERLKGVDSTLKIQPAELGDSAVYLCASRGLAGNEQFFGPGTRLTVL.

This sequence joins TRBV19 and TRBJ1-2; D perhaps matches TRBD1 (5 bases). The ends were cut back, 1 base at V and 0 bases at J, with 15 bases in the middle. There are 17 residues in the CDR3. Per the germline V gene, CDR1 is LNHDA and CDR2 is SQIVND (reference sequence). The CDR3 nucleotides read TGTGCCAGTAGTATAGCGGGGGTTGGAGGAGCTAACTATGGCTACACCTTC. It specifies CASSIAGVGGANYGYTF.

The CDR3 bases are TGTGCCAGCAGCTTCCAGGGGTGGATGAATCAGCCCCAGCATTTT. Its translation is CASSFQGWMNQPQHF. The V and J genes are TRBV5-6 and TRBJ1-5, with D tentatively TRBD1 (6 bases). CDR3 size: 15 residues. CDR1 is SGHDT, CDR2 YYEEEE, per germline. V shed 2 bases and J shed 4 bases, with 13 bases lying between them.

In nucleotides, the CDR3 is TGTGCCAGCAGTTCCACTTGGAACACTGAAGCTTTCTTT. This codes for CASSSTWNTEAFF. This chain links TRBV7-2 with TRBJ1-1; the D is unclear. The CDR3 totals 13 residues. Germline V CDR1 and CDR2: SGHTA, FQGNSA. V lost 6 bases, J lost 1 base, and 9 bases lay in between.

V and J are TRBV30 and TRBJ2-1, with 9 bases fitting TRBD1. Germline trimming cut 1 base from V and 5 bases from J; bases unmatched to any gene: 6. Germline lookup yields CDR1 GTSNPN and CDR2 SVGIG (reference sequence). The CDR3 consists of 15 residues. The CDR3 coding sequence is TGTGCCTGGAGTGCCGGGACAGGGCTTAACAATGAGCAGTTCTTC. Residues: CAWSAGTGLNNEQFF.

For the CDR3, the DNA is TGTGCCAGCAGCTTGGCGTCAGGGTACCCAGATACGCAGTATTTT. It specifies CASSLASGYPDTQYF. V is TRBV5-5 and J is TRBJ2-3; tentative D call: TRBD1 (5 bases). Looked up from germline, CDR1 is SGHKS and CDR2 is YYEKEE (reference sequence). This CDR3 has 15 amino acids. V was trimmed by 0 bases and J by 4 bases, leaving 12 bases between them.

The rearrangement uses TRBV30 and TRBJ2-1; 9 bases are shared with TRBD1. J gave up 4 bases and V 7 bases, and 11 bases lay outside the gene matches. The CDR3 runs to 15 residues. Germline-derived CDR1 and CDR2 are GTSNPN and SVGIG (reference sequence). For the CDR3, the DNA is TGTGCCTCTGACTCCGGACAGGGGCGATACAATGAGCAGTTCTTC. The encoded protein is CASDSGQGRYNEQFF.

The V gene is TRBV3-1 (or the pseudogene TRBV3-2), the J gene TRBJ1-2; possible D gene TRBD1, 5 bases. Trimming left V 0 bases short and J 3 bases short, with 14 bases between. The length of the CDR3 is 16 residues. Germline V lookup: CDR1 LGHDT, CDR2 YNNKEL (reference sequence). Written as DNA, the CDR3 is TGTGCCAGCAGCCAAGATTGGAGGGGCGGATACTATGGCTACACCTTC. Its translation: CASSQDWRGGYYGYTF.

Here the CDR3 reads CASRYPGVVLTEAFF. In DNA, the CDR3 is TGTGCCAGCAGATACCCAGGGGTCGTTTTGACTGAAGCTTTCTTT. The rearrangement joins TRBV28 to TRBJ1-1; the D gene is possibly TRBD1 (6 bases). CDR3 size: 15 residues. V shed 6 bases and J shed 5 bases, with 19 bases lying between them. CDR1 is MDHEN, CDR2 SYDVKM, per germline.

CDR3 coding DNA: TGCAGCGTGAGGACAGGGGGTATCGGGGAGCTGTTTTTT. Amino acids: CSVRTGGIGELFF. The chain has TRBV29-1 and TRBJ2-2; TRBD1 agrees at 10 bases. The trim removed 6 bases at V and 7 bases at J, leaving 5 bases unmatched. The CDR3 contains 13 residues. Germline-derived CDR1 and CDR2 are SQVTM and ANQGSEA.

This chain connects TRBV27 to TRBJ1-6; TRBD1 matches 10 bases. This CDR3 comprises 19 residues. After removal of 5 bases from V and 1 base from J, the junction contained 11 bases not matched to a gene. The V gene's germline CDR1 is MNHEY and CDR2 SMNVEV (reference sequence). CDR3 in DNA: TGTGCCAGCAGTACCCGACAGGGGGCGGATCGGTCCTATAATTCACCCCTCCACTTT. Translation: CASSTRQGADRSYNSPLHF.

V gene TRBV6-5 combines with J gene TRBJ2-2, with D tentatively TRBD1 (5 bases). V dropped 0 bases and J dropped 5 bases, with 10 bases sitting between them. The CDR3 covers 15 residues. Germline-derived CDR1 and CDR2 are MNHEY and SVGAGI. The CDR3 is CASSYSWGRTGELFF. CDR3 DNA sequence: TGTGCCAGCAGTTACTCATGGGGCCGGACCGGGGAGCTGTTTTTT.